This T cell receptor (beta chain) was captured by sequencing in a study of shared clonotypes between healthy human individuals. Study details: Three plates were used per donor for CD4 naive, three for CD4 memory, two for CD8 naive and one for CD8 memory. Study-wide results and limits: Sequencing of the sorted subsets was shown by rarefaction to be incomplete despite large depth.

This clone was detected once. Its antigen is undetermined. Deep-level assay runs were performed. The data were produced by immunoSEQ multiplex PCR, yet TCRdb's version contains in-frame clones alone and is incomplete. The sample shows 2 million to 2.5 million clones, approximately 93% of them seen only once. Germline loops: CDR1 SEHNR, CDR2 FQNEAQ (reference sequence). The CDR3 is made up of 14 amino acids. The junction had 4 bases not matched to a gene; V was cut back by 5 bases and J by 1 base. This chain links TRBV7-9 with TRBJ2-5, with TRBD1 matching 7 bases. The clonotype was recovered from a man younger than 35 in good health. Some clones in this sample may be carry-over from other donors' samples. Source material: naive CD4+ T cells from PBMCs. Documented subset: CD45RA+ positively selected. CDR3 nucleotides: TGTGCCAGCAGCGCCTACAGGGGCCAAGAGACCCAGTACTTC. Translation gives CASSAYRGQETQYF.